One and the same sample provided the 20 T cell receptor beta chains below, sequenced in a study of blood T cell repertoires in COVID-19. The table came from immunoSEQ multiplex PCR; TCRdb's copy has only in-frame clones and leaves some out. The sample holds roughly 40,000 clones, 70% to 80% seen once. Sequencing input: peripheral blood. The source of these receptors is a man between 65 and 85 years old with active or convalescent COVID-19.

With respect to this clone: The sample has other DNA sequences that encode this CDR3 too. This chain joins TRBV28 and TRBJ1-6, with D uncertain. Germline V gene lookup returns CDR1 MDHEN and CDR2 SYDVKM. The V end was cut by 3 bases, the J end by 0 bases, with 6 bases between. The CDR3 runs 15 residues. CDR3 coding DNA: TGTGCCAGCAGTTTGGGCAGCTCCTATAATTCACCCCTCCACTTT. It translates to CASSLGSSYNSPLHF.

This chain joins TRBV7-9 and TRBJ2-7, with 7 bases matching TRBD1. V gave up 1 base and J gave up 3 bases; unmatched junction bases: 3. Per germline, CDR1 SEHNR and CDR2 FQNEAQ (reference sequence). There are 14 residues in the CDR3. The CDR3 spells CASSLGQGNYEQYF. The DNA for the CDR3 is TGTGCCAGCAGCTTAGGACAGGGCAACTACGAGCAGTACTTC.

The chain carries TRBV18 and TRBJ2-3; D possibly corresponds to TRBD2 (6 bases). The CDR3 consists of 14 residues. CDR1 and CDR2 (germline): KGHSH, LQKENI. The V end was cut by 4 bases, the J end by 2 bases, with 10 bases between. Written as DNA, the CDR3 is TGTGCCAGCTCACGGATGCGGGACACAGATACGCAGTATTTT. Encoded protein: CASSRMRDTDTQYF.

The CDR3 region is CSAPRTSGGGYTDTQYF. DNA for the CDR3: TGCAGCGCACCCAGGACTAGCGGGGGCGGATACACAGATACGCAGTATTTT. The chain has TRBV29-1 and TRBJ2-3, with 13 bases matching TRBD2. The CDR3 runs to 17 residues. Per the germline V gene, CDR1 is SQVTM and CDR2 is ANQGSEA. V lost 7 bases, J lost 2 bases, and 12 bases stayed unmatched.

For the CDR3, the DNA is TGTGCCAGCAGTTTAAGGGGGGGCTACACCTTC. This gives the protein CASSLRGGYTF. V gene TRBV28 combines with J gene TRBJ1-2, with TRBD1 as a possible D gene (6 bases). V was trimmed by 2 bases and J by 8 bases, leaving 6 bases between them. Germline loops: CDR1 MDHEN, CDR2 SYDVKM. The CDR3 runs 11 residues.

The CDR3 region is CASRAENIQYF. CDR3 in DNA: TGTGCCAGCAGGGCGGAAAACATTCAGTACTTC. The rearrangement joins TRBV2 to TRBJ2-4; D is uncertain. The CDR3 loop spans 11 amino acids. V lost 6 bases and J lost 5, with 5 bases in between. Germline values: CDR1 SNHLY, CDR2 FYNNEI.

The chain employs TRBV6-1 and TRBJ1-2, with D perhaps TRBD1 (5 bases). Germline-derived CDR1 and CDR2 are MNHNS and SASEGT. The length of the CDR3 is 16 residues. V gave up 4 bases and J gave up 3 bases, with 18 bases separating them. CDR3 DNA: TGTGCCAGCAGTGTAGACGGACACCAGGTTGACTATGGCTACACCTTC. Translated: CASSVDGHQVDYGYTF.

V is TRBV28 and J is TRBJ1-2; D not resolved. Trimming left V 2 bases short and J 6 bases short, with 13 bases between. This CDR3 comprises 14 residues. The germline gives CDR1 MDHEN, CDR2 SYDVKM. This CDR3 is CASSLDRFQDGYTF. The CDR3 DNA reads TGTGCCAGCAGTTTAGATAGGTTCCAGGATGGCTACACCTTC.

This chain uses TRBV5-1 with TRBJ2-1, with 8 nucleotides matching TRBD2. Germline V gene data show CDR1 as SGHRS and CDR2 as YFSETQ. The junction had 10 bases not matched to a gene; V was cut back by 0 bases and J by 8 bases. CDR3 length equals 16 residues. CDR3 sequence reads: CASSLARVVGGDEQFF. The CDR3 nucleotides are TGCGCCAGCAGCTTGGCCCGGGTGGTCGGGGGGGATGAGCAGTTCTTC.

The J gene is TRBJ1-2, the V gene TRBV18; 7 bases match TRBD1. J gave up 2 bases and V 4 bases, and 4 bases lay outside the gene matches. The CDR3 contains 14 residues. Germline V gene data show CDR1 as KGHSH and CDR2 as LQKENI. The CDR3 reads CASSRTDRNYGYTF. The CDR3 DNA follows: TGTGCCAGCTCACGGACGGACAGGAACTATGGCTACACCTTC.

The chain has TRBV18 and TRBJ1-6, with D maybe TRBD1 (6 bases). CDR3 length: 12 amino acids. V was cut by 3 bases and J by 12 bases, with 9 bases left in between. The germline V gene encodes CDR1 KGHSH and CDR2 LQKENI. CDR3 sequence: CASSPGQLPLHF. The DNA of the CDR3 is TGTGCCAGCTCACCCGGACAGTTACCCCTCCACTTT.

There are a few counts of this clone. The rearrangement uses TRBV29-1 and TRBJ2-6; a possible D gene is TRBD1 (5 bases). The CDR3 totals 13 residues. Trimming removed 7 bases at V and 1 base at J, with 8 bases between. Germline V lookup: CDR1 SQVTM, CDR2 ANQGSEA. CDR3 in amino acids: CSARVSGANVLTF. CDR3 nucleotide sequence: TGCAGCGCCAGGGTGTCTGGGGCCAACGTCCTGACTTTC.

This clone appeared a few times. The chain couples TRBV7-9 to TRBJ2-2, with D perhaps matching TRBD1 (6 bases). Trimming left V 6 bases short and J 5 bases short, with 13 bases between. Germline CDR1 SEHNR, CDR2 FQNEAQ (reference sequence). The CDR3 consists of 14 residues. The CDR3 DNA follows: TGTGCCAGCAGGTACAGGGATGGTACCGGGGAGCTGTTTTTT. It yields the protein CASRYRDGTGELFF.

The chain recombines TRBV2 with TRBJ1-6; D unclear. The CDR3 totals 14 residues. Per germline, CDR1 SNHLY and CDR2 FYNNEI. The chain's CDR3 is CAVLVGNSNSPLHF. CDR3 in DNA: TGTGCGGTCCTCGTGGGCAACTCTAATTCACCCCTCCACTTT. Looking up the rest from reference TRBV2 and TRBJ1-6 gives the full variable domain: EPEVTQTPSHQVTQMGQEVILRCVPISNHLYFYWYRQILGQKVEFLVSFYNNEISEKSEIFDDQFSVERPDGSNFTLKIRSTKLEDSAMYFCAVLVGNSNSPLHFGNGTRLTVT.

This clone was observed a single time. The DNA for the CDR3 is TGTGCCACCTCGGGGGGGGGCTCAGGCAATCAGCCCCAGCATTTT. Translation gives CATSGGGSGNQPQHF. V is TRBV28 and J is TRBJ1-5; tentatively, D is TRBD1 (6 bases). Germline CDR1 reads MDHEN; CDR2 reads SYDVKM. This CDR3 has 15 amino acids. V lost 10 bases and J 2 bases, leaving 18 bases between the germline ends.

This sequence joins TRBV6-1 and TRBJ1-6; a weak D match, TRBD1 (6 bases). There are 15 residues in the CDR3. Trimming left V 2 bases short and J 7 bases short, with 12 bases between. The V gene's germline CDR1 is MNHNS and CDR2 SASEGT. The CDR3 here is CASSEYREINSPLHF. The CDR3 DNA is TGTGCCAGCAGTGAATACAGGGAAATCAATTCACCCCTCCACTTT.

The chain has TRBV12-5 and TRBJ2-3; 7 bases are a match to TRBD2. There are 18 residues in the CDR3. The germline gives CDR1 LGHNT, CDR2 FRNRAP. V lost 4 bases, J lost 2 bases, and 15 bases stayed unmatched. CDR3 loop: CASGSIYGASGYTDTQYF. CDR3 DNA sequence: TGTGCTAGTGGTTCGATATATGGGGCTAGCGGTTACACAGATACGCAGTATTTT. The variable domain in full, with the rest retrieved from reference TRBV12-5 and TRBJ2-3, is DARVTQTPRHKVTEMGQEVTMRCQPILGHNTVFWYRQTMMQGLELLAYFRNRAPLDDSGMPKDRFSAEMPDATLATLKIQPSEPRDSAVYFCASGSIYGASGYTDTQYFGPGTRLTVL.

This clone appeared a few times. This chain connects TRBV5-6 to TRBJ1-3; D is unclear. The V end was cut by 3 bases, the J end by 4 bases, with 11 bases between. Looked up from germline, CDR1 is SGHDT and CDR2 is YYEEEE. The CDR3 totals 14 residues. CDR3 DNA sequence: TGTGCCAGCAGCTCGGAGGCAGCAGGAAACACCATATATTTT. Encoded protein: CASSSEAAGNTIYF.

The CDR3 sequence is CASSVAGGNEKLFF. CDR3 nucleotides: TGTGCCAGCAGCGTAGCAGGGGGGAACGAAAAACTGTTTTTT. The rearrangement links TRBV9 to TRBJ1-4, with 7 bases lining up with TRBD1. This CDR3 comprises 14 residues. Germline assignment: CDR1 SGDLS and CDR2 YYNGEE. The J segment lost 8 bases and the V segment lost 0 bases, leaving 4 bases of the junction unmatched.

The chain is built from TRBV28 and TRBJ1-5, with D perhaps TRBD1 (5 bases). CDR1 and CDR2 (germline): MDHEN, SYDVKM. This CDR3 has 14 amino acids. The V end was cut by 3 bases, the J end by 6 bases, with 12 bases between. CDR3 in DNA: TGTGCCAGCAGTTTTTCCAGGGAGGGTCAGCCCCAGCATTTT. Translation: CASSFSREGQPQHF.